This TCR beta chain was observed in a study of blood T cell repertoires in COVID-19. Turning to the study itself: Cohort 3 recovery required two negative PCRs, clearance, or symptom resolution. Samples taken during acute and convalescent COVID-19 were collected in the United States, Italy and Spain.

Using immunoSEQ multiplex PCR, the repertoire was profiled, and TCRdb retains in-frame clones only, with some absent. In the table there are hundreds of thousands of clones, around 85% of which are singletons. Germline V gene lookup returns CDR1 MNHEY and CDR2 SVGEGT. The ends were cut back, 5 bases at V and 9 bases at J, with 8 bases in the middle. CDR3 length: 11 residues. In assigning cohorts, the study relied on participant-reported clinical history. Sequencing used PBMCs or T cells enriched from blood (not recorded which). The genes are TRBV6-2 or TRBV6-3 and TRBJ2-1; D is ambiguous. This TCR came from a woman aged 50 to 60 in a cohort exposed to, infected with or recovered from COVID-19 (not recorded which). The chain's CDR3 is CASSRGFEQFF. Here the CDR3 DNA reads TGTGCCAGCAGTCGAGGCTTTGAGCAGTTCTTC.